These 12 T cell receptor beta chains came from one sample sequenced in a study of cytomegalovirus exposure and HLA in healthy donors. Researchers ran the PCR with 60 Vbeta and 13 Jbeta primers. Only in-frame clones appear in the TCRdb table, and some are missing; sequencing was by immunoSEQ multiplex PCR. The sample holds approximately 150,000 clones, roughly four fifths seen once. Sequencing was carried out using PBMCs. The receptor source for this set is a woman aged 55 to 70 in good health and CMV-seropositive.

The chain combines TRBV7-8 with TRBJ2-2, with 9 bases matching TRBD1. CDR1 is SGHVS and CDR2 is FQNEAQ in the germline V gene. The V and J ends lost 2 bases and 4 bases, in that order; junction bases with no gene match: 5. This CDR3 has 16 amino acids. In DNA, the CDR3 is TGTGCCAGCAGCTTAAGTGGACAGGGGTCCACCGGGGAGCTGTTTTTT. As protein: CASSLSGQGSTGELFF.

This sequence joins TRBV1 and TRBJ1-1; no check of the table's D call, TRBD1, against the DNA was made. TRBV1 is a pseudogene locus. The CDR3 runs 16 residues. Here the CDR3 DNA reads TGCACCAGCTACGCATATACGAGACACCTGAACACTGAAGCTTTCTTT. Amino acid sequence: CTSYAYTRHLNTEAFF.

J is TRBJ2-5 and V is TRBV30; TRBD1 matches at 8 bases. The CDR3 extends over 12 amino acids. The J segment lost 11 bases and the V segment lost 2 bases, leaving 7 bases of the junction unmatched. Germline loops: CDR1 GTSNPN, CDR2 SVGIG (reference sequence). The CDR3 region has the DNA TGTGCCTGGAGTCAGGGGGCGGGTGAGCAGTACTTC. This sequence encodes CAWSQGAGEQYF.

The chain links TRBV5-1 to TRBJ1-1; the D gene is possibly TRBD1 (5 bases). Trimming took off 3 bases at V and 3 bases at J, with 12 bases between the two ends. Germline CDR1 is SGHRS and CDR2 is YFSETQ. The CDR3 has 14 amino acids. The CDR3 DNA reads as TGCGCCAGCAGCTCTCTCTCCAGGGACACTGAAGCTTTCTTT. Protein: CASSSLSRDTEAFF. Together with reference TRBV5-1 and TRBJ1-1, the CDR3 gives the full variable domain: KAGVTQTPRYLIKTRGQQVTLSCSPISGHRSVSWYQQTPGQGLQFLFEYFSETQRNKGNFPGRFSGRQFSNSRSEMNVSTLELGDSALYLCASSSLSRDTEAFFGQGTRLTVV.

The rearrangement links TRBV7-2 to TRBJ2-7, with TRBD2 identical over 7 bases. The CDR3 totals 17 residues. CDR1 SGHTA and CDR2 FQGNSA come from the germline V gene. V dropped 1 base and J dropped 4; count of bases not matched to a gene: 13. The CDR3 loop reads CASSLVRWREGRYEQYF. The CDR3 DNA reads TGTGCCAGCAGCTTAGTGCGTTGGAGGGAGGGCCGATACGAGCAGTACTTC.

The chain uses TRBV30 and TRBJ2-3, with TRBD2 matching 7 bases. This CDR3 comprises 15 residues. Germline CDR1 GTSNPN, CDR2 SVGIG (reference sequence). Trimming took 0 bases from V and 3 from J; bases not matched to a gene: 6. DNA for the CDR3: TGTGCCTGGAGTGTACTCCAAGCGGGGACAGATACGCAGTATTTT. This translates into CAWSVLQAGTDTQYF. Looking up the rest from reference TRBV30 and TRBJ2-3 gives the full variable domain: SQTIHQWPATLVQPVGSPLSLECTVEGTSNPNLYWYRQAAGRGLQLLFYSVGIGQISSEVPQNLSASRPQDRQFILSSKKLLLSDSGFYLCAWSVLQAGTDTQYFGPGTRLTVL.

The chain has TRBV4-3 and TRBJ2-1; D remains ambiguous. CDR1 is LGHNA, CDR2 YSLEER, per germline. The V end was cut by 4 bases, the J end by 9 bases, with 13 bases between. CDR3 size: 13 residues. This CDR3 reads CASSLILGSEQFF. The CDR3 DNA sequence: TGCGCCAGCAGCCTAATTTTGGGCAGTGAGCAGTTCTTC.

This clone was seen more than once but under ten times. The rearrangement joins TRBV19 to TRBJ2-7; 9 positions match TRBD2. This CDR3 is 15 amino acids long. The ends lost 5 bases at V and 1 base at J; junction bases unmatched: 6. CDR1 LNHDA and CDR2 SQIVND come from the germline V gene (reference sequence). The CDR3 sequence is CASSLTSGQSYEQYF. CDR3 nucleotides: TGTGCCAGTAGTTTGACTAGCGGCCAATCCTACGAGCAGTACTTC.

This chain links TRBV28 with TRBJ1-5; 8 nucleotides line up with TRBD1. Trimming cost V 4 bases and J 4 bases; bases outside gene matches: 9. The CDR3 contains 16 residues. In germline, CDR1 is MDHEN, CDR2 SYDVKM. The CDR3 nucleotides read TGTGCCAGCAGTTCCCCCGGACAGGGAGGAAATCAGCCCCAGCATTTT. Protein: CASSSPGQGGNQPQHF.

The chain joins TRBV7-2 to TRBJ2-1; 12 nucleotides line up with TRBD2. The CDR3 spans 16 residues. The germline CDR1 and CDR2 sequences are SGHTA and FQGNSA. V lost 6 bases and J lost 6; bases outside the gene matches: 9. The CDR3 loop reads CASSYIPGLAGNEQFF. The CDR3 coding sequence is TGTGCCAGCAGTTACATCCCGGGACTAGCGGGCAATGAGCAGTTCTTC.

This clone was seen only a few times. The chain employs TRBV4-1 and TRBJ2-4, with TRBD2 as a possible D gene (6 bases). This CDR3 region has 17 residues. V was trimmed by 1 base and J by 0 bases, leaving 13 bases between them. CDR1 and CDR2 (germline): MGHRA, YSYEKL. The CDR3 bases are TGCGCCAGCAGCCAAGGGCTAGCGCAGATAGCCAAAAACATTCAGTACTTC. Translated, it gives CASSQGLAQIAKNIQYF.

This clone appeared a few times. The rearrangement joins TRBV30 to TRBJ1-3, with TRBD1 as a possible D gene (5 bases). CDR1 is GTSNPN, CDR2 SVGIG, per germline (reference sequence). The CDR3 loop spans 15 amino acids. The V end was cut by 4 bases, the J end by 0 bases, with 13 bases between. This CDR3 is CAWTSGPVSGNTIYF. The CDR3 DNA follows: TGTGCCTGGACCTCAGGGCCCGTCTCTGGAAACACCATATATTTT.